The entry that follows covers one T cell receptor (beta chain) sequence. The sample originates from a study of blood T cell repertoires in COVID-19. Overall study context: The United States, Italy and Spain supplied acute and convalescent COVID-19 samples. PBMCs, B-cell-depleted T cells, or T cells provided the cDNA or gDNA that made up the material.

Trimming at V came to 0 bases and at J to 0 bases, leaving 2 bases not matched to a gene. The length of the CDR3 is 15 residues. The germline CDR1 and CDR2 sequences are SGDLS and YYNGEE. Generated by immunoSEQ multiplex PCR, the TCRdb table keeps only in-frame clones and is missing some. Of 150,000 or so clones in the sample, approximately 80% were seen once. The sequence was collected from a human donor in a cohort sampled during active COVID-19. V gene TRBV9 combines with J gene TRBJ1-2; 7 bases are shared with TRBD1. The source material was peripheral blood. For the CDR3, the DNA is TGTGCCAGCAGCGTAGGGGGACAGCCTAACTATGGCTACACCTTC. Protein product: CASSVGGQPNYGYTF.